Sequencing of this TCR beta chain was carried out in a study of CD8 T cells in ankylosing spondylitis. Making use of molecular barcodes, quantitative 5'-RACE generated TCR beta libraries. TCRdb re-called the 5' RACE reads with MiXCR, one entry per CDR3 protein. Of more than 95,000 distinct CDR3 sequences listed, 7.5% to 9% are singletons. This clonotype was recorded at least ten times. Its antigen remains unknown. The V gene's germline CDR1 is SQVTM and CDR2 ANQGSEA. The CDR3 covers 13 residues. Deletions cut 6 bases from V and 0 bases from J, with 11 bases between. Study-level points and caveats: Clones linked to disease were reported to show significant enrichment in matched ankylosing spondylitis synovial fluid. Clones linked to disease, bearing a CD8+ phenotype, were relatively rare in peripheral blood. Characteristic, it appeared, of ankylosing spondylitis blood was a TCR beta motif of eight highly homologous variants.

The TCR was taken from a male donor with ankylosing spondylitis or in good health (not recorded which). V is TRBV29-1 and J is TRBJ1-1; D is uncertain. Sequenced: blood, either unsorted or a sorted T cell fraction (not recorded which). This chain's CDR3 is CSVQQAVNTEAFF. The CDR3 region has the DNA TGCAGCGTCCAGCAGGCGGTGAACACTGAAGCTTTCTTT.